This entry features one TCR beta chain sequence. Germline CDR1 and CDR2: SGHKS and YYEKEE (reference sequence). The CDR3 has 15 amino acids. J gave up 2 bases and V 4 bases, and 5 bases lay outside the gene matches. The repertoire was sequenced with immunoSEQ multiplex PCR; TCRdb's copy has only in-frame clones and lacks some. Among 25,000 to 30,000 clones listed, around 80% were seen once. These data are taken from a study of lymphopenia after photon versus proton radiotherapy. The receptor's source is a man aged 45-60 years with gastric cancer. The V call is TRBV5-5, the J call TRBJ2-2; 7 nucleotides align to TRBD1. Sequencing was performed on peripheral blood, taken from a patient treated with photon-based radiotherapy. The CDR3: CASSPWDSNTGELFF. CDR3 DNA: TGTGCCAGCAGCCCATGGGACAGCAACACCGGGGAGCTGTTTTTT.